The present TCR beta chain was sequenced within a study of OX40 agonist ivuxolimab in advanced cancers. Libraries were prepared by immunoSEQ multiplex PCR; TCRdb keeps only in-frame clonotypes and omits some of them. The table has about 120,000 clones, around 87% seen once. This CDR3 contains 16 residues. CDR1 and CDR2 (germline): SGHTA, FQGNSA. V dropped 5 bases and J dropped 3; count of bases not matched to a gene: 9. General study findings and limits: Which antigen the expanded peripheral T cells recognized is unknown.

As to this clone: The antigen is unknown.

This TCR was recovered from an adult with an advanced solid tumor such as melanoma, head and neck, liver or kidney cancer. Sequenced material: CD4+ or CD8+ T cells sorted from blood, taken in a trial of the OX40 agonist ivuxolimab. The chain carries TRBV7-2 and TRBJ2-7; 11 nucleotides match TRBD2. CDR3 in amino acids: CASSLLAGGRLYEQYF. DNA for the CDR3: TGTGCCAGCAGCCTGCTAGCGGGGGGTAGACTCTACGAGCAGTACTTC.